A single sample is the source of the 25 T cell receptor beta chains below, sequenced in a study of blood T cell repertoires in COVID-19. Sequenced by immunoSEQ multiplex PCR; TCRdb stores in-frame clones only, minus some. This table has approximately 190,000 clones, less than 90% appearing once. The sample was PBMCs or T cells enriched from blood (not recorded which). The receptors originated from a woman in her thirties who had been exposed to COVID-19.

V gene TRBV25-1 combines with J gene TRBJ1-4; the match to TRBD1 covers 8 bases. V shed 8 bases and J 8 bases; nucleotides not matched to a gene: 10. Germline CDR1 MGHDK, CDR2 SYGVNS. The CDR3 has 14 amino acids. In DNA form, the CDR3 reads TGTGCCAGCGAGAGGACAGGGCTTAAGGAAAAACTGTTTTTT. Translating gives CASERTGLKEKLFF.

V usage is TRBV5-1 and J usage is TRBJ2-2; 9 bases align to TRBD1. CDR1 and CDR2 from the germline V gene are SGHRS and YFSETQ. With 4 bases clipped from V and 7 bases from J, the junction kept 2 bases outside the gene matches. This CDR3 is 13 amino acids long. The CDR3 DNA sequence: TGCGCCAGCAGCCGACAGGGGGACGGGGAGCTGTTTTTT. It encodes CASSRQGDGELFF. Filled out from reference TRBV5-1 and TRBJ2-2, the complete variable domain reads KAGVTQTPRYLIKTRGQQVTLSCSPISGHRSVSWYQQTPGQGLQFLFEYFSETQRNKGNFPGRFSGRQFSNSRSEMNVSTLELGDSALYLCASSRQGDGELFFGEGSRLTVL.

The V gene is TRBV4-1, the J gene TRBJ2-5; D unresolved. Trimming cost V 1 base and J 3 bases, with 15 bases left between them. CDR1 is MGHRA and CDR2 is YSYEKL in the germline V gene. This CDR3 has 16 amino acids. The CDR3 protein is CASSQVNLVVKETQYF. CDR3 nucleotides: TGCGCCAGCAGCCAAGTGAACTTAGTAGTAAAAGAGACCCAGTACTTC.

The sample holds one count of this clone. V is TRBV19 and J is TRBJ2-1; TRBD2 matches 12 bases. V lost 8 bases to trimming and J lost 7 bases; unmatched junction nucleotides: 6. The germline V gene encodes CDR1 LNHDA and CDR2 SQIVND (reference sequence). CDR3 length: 14 amino acids. The CDR3 spells CASLAGGNWNEQFF. The CDR3 DNA sequence: TGTGCCAGTCTAGCGGGAGGGAACTGGAATGAGCAGTTCTTC.

V usage is TRBV18 and J usage is TRBJ2-7; TRBD1 agrees at 10 bases. V shed 2 bases, J shed 6 bases, and the junction held 1 base outside the gene matches. This CDR3 contains 13 residues. Germline CDR1 reads KGHSH; CDR2 reads LQKENI. CDR3 bases: TGTGCCAGCTCACCAGGACAGGGGGGCGAGCAGTACTTC. It yields the protein CASSPGQGGEQYF.

V and J are TRBV7-8 and TRBJ1-2; 7 nucleotides match TRBD1. CDR1 is SGHVS, CDR2 FQNEAQ, per germline. The CDR3 is 16 residues long. With 1 base clipped from V and 4 bases from J, the junction kept 9 bases outside the gene matches. The CDR3 protein is CASSLGDRYSVYGYTF. CDR3 DNA: TGTGCCAGCAGCTTAGGGGACAGATACTCCGTCTATGGCTACACCTTC.

In its sample, this clone was seen once. This chain uses TRBV4-2 with TRBJ2-3; 10 positions agree with TRBD2. Germline V gives CDR1 LGHNA, CDR2 YNFKEQ. The V and J ends lost 10 bases and 0 bases, in that order; junction bases with no gene match: 19. The CDR3 is 19 amino acids. CDR3 protein: CATTQDITSGGGSTDTQYF. The CDR3 DNA reads as TGTGCCACCACCCAAGATATCACAAGCGGGGGGGGGAGCACAGATACGCAGTATTTT.

The V gene is TRBV19, the J gene TRBJ2-7, with 11 positions matching TRBD1. The CDR3 loop spans 13 amino acids. V shed 4 bases and J 5 bases; nucleotides not matched to a gene: 1. CDR1 is LNHDA and CDR2 is SQIVND in the germline V gene (reference sequence). The CDR3 protein is CASSRTGGDEQYF. As DNA, the CDR3 is TGTGCCAGTAGTAGGACAGGGGGCGACGAGCAGTACTTC. Together with reference TRBV19 and TRBJ2-7, the CDR3 gives the full variable domain: DGGITQSPKYLFRKEGQNVTLSCEQNLNHDAMYWYRQDPGQGLRLIYYSQIVNDFQKGDIAEGYSVSREKKESFPLTVTSAQKNPTAFYLCASSRTGGDEQYFGPGTRLTVT.

The chain couples TRBV6-5 to TRBJ1-2; D gene ambiguous. V was pared by 2 bases and J by 0 bases, with 4 bases between. Germline V gives CDR1 MNHEY, CDR2 SVGAGI. The CDR3 sequence is 13 residues long. The CDR3: CASSYDTNYGYTF. The CDR3, as DNA: TGTGCCAGCAGTTACGACACTAACTATGGCTACACCTTC.

The CDR3 region is CASSYSVLNSPLHF. The DNA of the CDR3 is TGTGCCAGCAGTTATTCCGTACTTAATTCACCCCTCCACTTT. The chain is built from TRBV6-5 and TRBJ1-6; D gene uncertain. The length of the CDR3 is 14 residues. The germline V and J ends were trimmed by 3 bases and 6 bases, with 9 bases remaining between them. CDR1 MNHEY and CDR2 SVGAGI come from the germline V gene.

The chain joins TRBV6-1 to TRBJ2-3, with D unresolved. Germline values: CDR1 MNHNS, CDR2 SASEGT. The CDR3 is 16 residues long. V lost 4 bases and J 5 bases, leaving 19 bases between the germline ends. CDR3 residues: CASSALWSPGLDTQYF. The CDR3 DNA reads as TGTGCCAGCAGTGCCCTTTGGAGTCCCGGATTAGATACGCAGTATTTT.

The chain joins TRBV5-1 to TRBJ2-1; 8 bases are a match to TRBD2. The CDR3 runs 15 residues. CDR1 and CDR2 from the germline V gene are SGHRS and YFSETQ. V lost 5 bases, J lost 8 bases, and 12 bases stayed unmatched. The CDR3 spells CASSPGTRPTDEQFF. CDR3 sequence (DNA): TGCGCCAGCAGTCCCGGGACTAGACCCACCGATGAGCAGTTCTTC. The whole variable domain, remainder taken from reference TRBV5-1 and TRBJ2-1, is KAGVTQTPRYLIKTRGQQVTLSCSPISGHRSVSWYQQTPGQGLQFLFEYFSETQRNKGNFPGRFSGRQFSNSRSEMNVSTLELGDSALYLCASSPGTRPTDEQFFGPGTRLTVL.

This clone was found once. The chain couples TRBV12-5 to TRBJ1-4, with D perhaps matching TRBD1 (6 bases). CDR1 and CDR2 (germline): LGHNT, FRNRAP. The V end lost 7 bases, the J end lost 8 bases, and 23 bases lay between the germline ends. The CDR3 covers 16 residues. The CDR3 coding sequence is TGTGCTAGTGCCCTTCTAGGGAGGGGGGGGCGAGAAAAACTGTTTTTT. Protein sequence: CASALLGRGGREKLFF.

This rearrangement joins TRBV10-1 to TRBJ2-7, with D possibly TRBD2 on 5 matching bases. Trimming stripped 4 bases from V and 2 bases from J, with 15 bases between. The CDR3 contains 15 residues. Looked up from germline, CDR1 is WNHNN and CDR2 is SYGVQD (reference sequence). CDR3 coding DNA: TGCGCCAGCAGTGGCCTAGCAAAGGGTCCCTACGAGCAGTACTTC. It translates to CASSGLAKGPYEQYF.

The CDR3 protein is CASSSDRAAGPQHF. The CDR3 DNA sequence: TGTGCCAGCAGCTCCGACAGGGCAGCAGGGCCCCAGCATTTT. This chain links TRBV7-2 with TRBJ1-5; 7 nucleotides align to TRBD1. The CDR3 is made up of 14 amino acids. The J segment lost 9 bases and the V segment lost 4 bases, leaving 9 bases of the junction unmatched. Germline values: CDR1 SGHTA, CDR2 FQGNSA.

This chain connects TRBV11-2 to TRBJ1-1; 8 positions match TRBD1. Trimming removed 1 base from V and 7 bases from J; junction bases left unmatched: 17. The CDR3 extends over 18 amino acids. Germline V CDR1 and CDR2: SGHAT, FQNNGV. DNA for the CDR3: TGTGCCAGCAGCTTAGGGGTCCCGGGACAGGCGAACAAAATTGAAGCTTTCTTT. Its protein is CASSLGVPGQANKIEAFF.

This chain links TRBV19 with TRBJ2-5; 8 nucleotides align to TRBD2. The junction had 2 bases not matched to a gene; V was cut back by 1 base and J by 4 bases. Germline V gene data show CDR1 as LNHDA and CDR2 as SQIVND (reference sequence). CDR3 length equals 14 residues. The CDR3: CASSIAGGLETQYF. The CDR3 nucleotides are TGTGCCAGTAGTATAGCGGGGGGGTTAGAGACCCAGTACTTC.

This clone was counted once. This chain's CDR3 is CASSTRDRGPPEAFF. CDR3 in DNA: TGTGCCAGCAGCACGCGGGACAGGGGGCCCCCTGAAGCTTTCTTT. The chain combines TRBV11-3 with TRBJ1-1, with 12 bases identical to TRBD1. Germline V gene lookup returns CDR1 SGHNT and CDR2 YENEEA. V lost 5 bases to trimming and J lost 6 bases; unmatched junction nucleotides: 7. The CDR3 totals 15 residues.

The rearrangement joins TRBV6-2 or TRBV6-3 to TRBJ2-7; D gene unclear. The ends were cut back, 0 bases at V and 4 bases at J, with 4 bases in the middle. This CDR3 has 12 residues. From germline, CDR1 is MNHEY and CDR2 SVGEGT. The CDR3 DNA is TGTGCCAGCAGTTACTCTCCTTACGAGCAGTACTTC. It is translated as CASSYSPYEQYF.

J is TRBJ2-4 and V is TRBV10-2; TRBD2 might be the D (5 bases). V was pared by 8 bases and J by 5 bases, with 13 bases between. Per the germline V gene, CDR1 is WSHSY and CDR2 is SAAADI. The CDR3 covers 13 residues. The DNA of the CDR3 is TGCGCCAGCGGCTCAGAGGGCCAAAACATTCAGTACTTC. Translating gives CASGSEGQNIQYF.

This chain connects TRBV24-1 to TRBJ2-2; the match to TRBD1 covers 8 bases. J was trimmed by 1 base and V by 4 bases; bases with no gene match: 7. Germline V gene data show CDR1 as KGHDR and CDR2 as SFDVKD. The CDR3 length is 17 residues. In DNA form, the CDR3 reads TGTGCCACCAGTGACCCGACCGGGACAGGGAACACCGGGGAGCTGTTTTTT. Amino acid sequence: CATSDPTGTGNTGELFF.

V is TRBV4-3 and J is TRBJ1-1, with D unresolved. CDR3 size: 15 residues. Per the germline V gene, CDR1 is LGHNA and CDR2 is YSLEER. V lost 4 bases and J 5 bases, leaving 17 bases between the germline ends. The CDR3 DNA is TGCGCCAGCAGCCCGGGGAGCGGAGAGAAGACTGAAGCTTTCTTT. It encodes CASSPGSGEKTEAFF.

The chain uses TRBV7-2 and TRBJ1-3, with a weak D call TRBD1 (5 bases). This CDR3 is 16 amino acids long. V gave up 5 bases and J gave up 0 bases, with 14 bases separating them. Germline V gene lookup returns CDR1 SGHTA and CDR2 FQGNSA. CDR3: CASSQAGASSGNTIYF. In DNA, the CDR3 is TGTGCCAGCAGCCAGGCTGGGGCGAGCTCTGGAAACACCATATATTTT. Combining the CDR3 with reference TRBV7-2 and TRBJ1-3 gives the whole variable domain GAGVSQSPSNKVTEKGKDVELRCDPISGHTALYWYRQSLGQGLEFLIYFQGNSAPDKSGLPSDRFSAERTGGSVSTLTIQRTQQEDSAVYLCASSQAGASSGNTIYFGEGSWLTVV.

This chain joins TRBV5-1 and TRBJ1-1, with D possibly TRBD1 on 5 matching bases. The CDR3 extends over 15 amino acids. Germline lookup yields CDR1 SGHRS and CDR2 YFSETQ. Trimming cost V 0 bases and J 6 bases, with 15 bases left between them. CDR3 bases: TGCGCCAGCAGCTTGGCGGACCGTAGGGGTTCTGAAGCTTTCTTT. Translating it yields CASSLADRRGSEAFF. Together with reference TRBV5-1 and TRBJ1-1, the CDR3 gives the full variable domain: KAGVTQTPRYLIKTRGQQVTLSCSPISGHRSVSWYQQTPGQGLQFLFEYFSETQRNKGNFPGRFSGRQFSNSRSEMNVSTLELGDSALYLCASSLADRRGSEAFFGQGTRLTVV.

The chain is built from TRBV9 and TRBJ2-7, with TRBD1 matching 9 bases. V dropped 3 bases and J dropped 0; count of bases not matched to a gene: 4. The CDR3 contains 15 residues. The V gene's germline CDR1 is SGDLS and CDR2 YYNGEE. Written as DNA, the CDR3 is TGTGCCAGCAGCGGTGGGACAGGGAGCTCCTACGAGCAGTACTTC. Encoded protein: CASSGGTGSSYEQYF.